This entry lists 23 T cell receptor beta chains sequenced from one sample in a study of shared clonotypes between healthy human individuals. TCRdb keeps only in-frame clones here, not all; method: immunoSEQ multiplex PCR. Of roughly 2.2 million clones in the sample, 85% to 95% were seen once. The specimen was naive CD4+ T cells from PBMCs. The subset: CD45RA+ positively selected. The receptors originated from a young man in good health. Some clones in this sample may be carry-over from other donors' samples.

The rearrangement links TRBV27 to TRBJ1-5; no clear D gene. Trimming took 0 bases from V and 5 from J, leaving 8 bases between them. From germline, CDR1 is MNHEY and CDR2 SMNVEV (reference sequence). This CDR3 region has 14 residues. CDR3 sequence (DNA): TGTGCCAGCAGTTTATCGAGGGATCATCAGCCCCAGCATTTT. Amino acids: CASSLSRDHQPQHF.

The chain joins TRBV13 to TRBJ2-2, with D perhaps matching TRBD1 (6 bases). Trimming cost V 6 bases and J 6 bases, with 8 bases left between them. Germline lookup yields CDR1 PRHDT and CDR2 FYEKMQ (reference sequence). This CDR3 region has 12 residues. The CDR3 DNA sequence: TGTGCCAGCAGTTCAGGGGCCGGGGAGCTGTTTTTT. Amino acid sequence: CASSSGAGELFF.

This chain's CDR3 is CASSPYGTEAFF. The DNA of the CDR3 is TGTGCCAGTTCACCCTATGGCACTGAAGCTTTCTTT. The genes are TRBV19 and TRBJ1-1; D remains unclear. Germline CDR1 is LNHDA and CDR2 is SQIVND (reference sequence). V lost 8 bases to trimming and J lost 4 bases, with 11 bases between them. The CDR3 loop spans 12 amino acids.

This clone appeared a single time. The V call is TRBV11-2, the J call TRBJ2-7, with 7 bases fitting TRBD2. Trimming at V came to 0 bases and at J to 6 bases, leaving 8 bases not matched to a gene. The CDR3 length is 15 residues. CDR1 SGHAT and CDR2 FQNNGV come from the germline V gene. CDR3 sequence: CASSLESGKFSEQYF. The CDR3 DNA reads TGTGCCAGCAGCTTAGAAAGCGGGAAATTCTCCGAGCAGTACTTC.

This clone appeared once. The rearrangement links TRBV28 to TRBJ1-2, with a tentative D call TRBD1 (5 bases). The CDR3 totals 14 residues. Trimming removed 1 base from V and 8 bases from J, with 14 bases in between. The germline gives CDR1 MDHEN, CDR2 SYDVKM. The CDR3 sequence is CASSLLRQGPGYTF. The CDR3 DNA follows: TGTGCCAGCAGTTTATTAAGGCAGGGCCCGGGCTACACCTTC.

V is TRBV9 and J is TRBJ1-2, with 8 nucleotides matching TRBD1. The CDR3 contains 15 residues. The J segment lost 7 bases and the V segment lost 1 base, leaving 9 bases of the junction unmatched. Germline V gives CDR1 SGDLS, CDR2 YYNGEE. The CDR3 region is CASSVPATGVGGYTF. CDR3 DNA: TGTGCCAGCAGCGTACCAGCGACAGGGGTGGGTGGCTACACCTTC.

V and J are TRBV30 and TRBJ2-1; D ambiguous. Trimming took 2 bases from V and 10 from J, leaving 15 bases between them. Germline CDR1 and CDR2: GTSNPN and SVGIG (reference sequence). The CDR3 has 13 residues. For the CDR3, the DNA is TGTGCCTGGAGTAGCGAAATAGGGTCCGAGCAGTTCTTC. Translated, it gives CAWSSEIGSEQFF. Full variable domain (rest looked up from reference TRBV30 and TRBJ2-1): SQTIHQWPATLVQPVGSPLSLECTVEGTSNPNLYWYRQAAGRGLQLLFYSVGIGQISSEVPQNLSASRPQDRQFILSSKKLLLSDSGFYLCAWSSEIGSEQFFGPGTRLTVL.

This clone showed up just once. The chain is built from TRBV2 and TRBJ1-3; D is possibly TRBD1 (6 bases). V dropped 8 bases and J dropped 3 bases, with 11 bases sitting between them. The CDR3 sequence is 13 residues long. Germline lookup yields CDR1 SNHLY and CDR2 FYNNEI. CDR3 DNA: TGTGCCAGCGGGGGGGCGTTTGGAAACACCATATATTTT. Protein sequence: CASGGAFGNTIYF.

The rearrangement links TRBV5-4 to TRBJ2-5; D is unclear. The CDR3 is made up of 12 amino acids. The ends were cut back, 0 bases at V and 1 base at J, with 1 base in the middle. CDR1 is SGHNT, CDR2 YYREEE, per germline (reference sequence). In nucleotides, the CDR3 is TGTGCCAGCAGCTTGGCCCAAGAGACCCAGTACTTC. Its translation is CASSLAQETQYF.

The chain has TRBV7-9 and TRBJ1-4; no firm D call. Per germline, CDR1 SEHNR and CDR2 FQNEAQ (reference sequence). This CDR3 is 14 amino acids long. With 6 bases removed from V and 0 bases from J, the gap between germline ends came to 8 bases. CDR3 residues: CASRASATNEKLFF. The DNA of the CDR3 is TGTGCCAGCAGGGCATCTGCAACTAATGAAAAACTGTTTTTT.

The chain couples TRBV9 to TRBJ1-1; possible D gene TRBD1, 6 bases. Per the germline V gene, CDR1 is SGDLS and CDR2 is YYNGEE. V gave up 4 bases and J gave up 5 bases, with 18 bases separating them. The CDR3 runs to 15 residues. The CDR3 nucleotides are TGTGCCAGCAGCCTCTGGGGAGGGGGTGAAACTGAAGCTTTCTTT. Encoded protein: CASSLWGGGETEAFF.

The CDR3 region is CASTPAREILGEQFF. The CDR3 bases are TGTGCCAGCACCCCGGCGCGGGAGATATTGGGTGAGCAGTTCTTC. This chain connects TRBV27 to TRBJ2-1, with 7 bases matching TRBD2. This CDR3 comprises 15 residues. V was clipped by 7 bases and J by 9 bases; unmatched bases: 15. The V gene's germline CDR1 is MNHEY and CDR2 SMNVEV (reference sequence).

This clone was counted between two and nine times. This chain joins TRBV30 and TRBJ1-2, with D perhaps TRBD1 (5 bases). The CDR3 is 13 amino acids. Per the germline V gene, CDR1 is GTSNPN and CDR2 is SVGIG (reference sequence). V shed 1 base and J shed 4 bases, with 10 bases lying between them. The CDR3 nucleotides are TGTGCCTGGAGTGGACAGCCCGTCTATGGCTACACCTTC. Residues: CAWSGQPVYGYTF. The whole variable domain, remainder taken from reference TRBV30 and TRBJ1-2, is SQTIHQWPATLVQPVGSPLSLECTVEGTSNPNLYWYRQAAGRGLQLLFYSVGIGQISSEVPQNLSASRPQDRQFILSSKKLLLSDSGFYLCAWSGQPVYGYTFGSGTRLTVV.

The chain links TRBV5-8 to TRBJ2-7, with D perhaps being TRBD1 or TRBD2 (5 bases each). Trimming took off 1 base at V and 3 bases at J, with 14 bases between the two ends. This CDR3 has 15 amino acids. CDR1 and CDR2 from the germline V gene are SGHTS and YDEGEE. CDR3 in amino acids: CASSLSIGEIYEQYF. The CDR3 coding sequence is TGTGCCAGCAGCTTGAGTATAGGGGAGATCTACGAGCAGTACTTC.

The chain combines TRBV5-1 with TRBJ2-6; 7 nucleotides match TRBD1. J lost 2 bases, V lost 4 bases, and 9 bases had no gene match. The CDR3 loop spans 17 amino acids. CDR1 is SGHRS and CDR2 is YFSETQ in the germline V gene. The CDR3 coding sequence is TGCGCCAGCAGCATGCGGCAGGGGGATACTGGGGCCAACGTCCTGACTTTC. This translates into CASSMRQGDTGANVLTF.

In nucleotides, the CDR3 is TGCGCCAGCAGTGAGTCGCCGGCGGGCTACGAGCAGTACTTC. This translates into CASSESPAGYEQYF. The genes are TRBV10-1 and TRBJ2-7; possibly TRBD2 for D (5 bases). CDR1 and CDR2 from the germline V gene are WNHNN and SYGVQD (reference sequence). Trimming pared 0 bases from V and 3 bases from J, leaving 9 bases between. The CDR3 extends over 14 amino acids.

Points on this clone: Within the sample, other DNA sequences also encode this same CDR3. This chain connects TRBV6-6 to TRBJ1-5; D gene unclear. V was shortened by 0 bases and J by 5 bases, with 5 bases between the two germline ends. Germline V gives CDR1 MNHNY, CDR2 SVGAGI (reference sequence). This CDR3 has 13 residues. Here the CDR3 DNA reads TGTGCCAGCAGTTACTCCGAGGATCAGCCCCAGCATTTT. Protein product: CASSYSEDQPQHF.

This clone was found once. This sequence joins TRBV28 and TRBJ2-2; TRBD2 matches 11 bases. This CDR3 has 16 amino acids. Trimming took 8 bases from V and 2 from J; bases not matched to a gene: 7. Germline values: CDR1 MDHEN, CDR2 SYDVKM. CDR3 region: CASLGLAAFNTGELFF. CDR3 sequence (DNA): TGTGCCAGCCTGGGACTAGCGGCTTTCAACACCGGGGAGCTGTTTTTT.

On this clone itself: Other DNA sequences in this specimen translate into the identical CDR3. This chain connects TRBV5-1 to TRBJ2-5; possibly TRBD2 for D (5 bases). The CDR3 is made up of 13 amino acids. CDR1 is SGHRS, CDR2 YFSETQ, per germline. The ends were cut back, 4 bases at V and 5 bases at J, with 12 bases in the middle. This CDR3 reads CASSPEARETQYF. CDR3 nucleotide sequence: TGCGCCAGCAGCCCGGAGGCACGGGAGACCCAGTACTTC.

As concerns this clone: This sample includes further DNA sequences coding for the same CDR3. The chain combines TRBV28 with TRBJ2-5; TRBD1 is a possible D gene (6 bases). The V and J ends lost 6 bases and 5 bases respectively, with 10 bases between them. Germline V lookup: CDR1 MDHEN, CDR2 SYDVKM. This CDR3 is 12 amino acids long. CDR3 DNA: TGTGCCAGCAGCAGCAGGGGCGAGACCCAGTACTTC. It translates to CASSSRGETQYF.

Concerning this clone: The same CDR3 also results from other DNA sequences found in this sample. The CDR3 sequence: CASSPGTGRTDTQYF. CDR3 coding DNA: TGTGCCAGCTCACCAGGGACAGGGCGGACAGATACGCAGTATTTT. The chain employs TRBV18 and TRBJ2-3; 9 bases are shared with TRBD1. CDR1 is KGHSH and CDR2 is LQKENI in the germline V gene. The CDR3 is 15 amino acids. The V gene end was trimmed by 2 bases and the J gene end by 3 bases; junction bases not matched to a gene: 3.

The sample holds one count of this clone. The J gene is TRBJ2-6, the V gene TRBV7-8; unclear D gene. Germline CDR1 is SGHVS and CDR2 is FQNEAQ. The CDR3 loop spans 15 amino acids. Trimming took 2 bases from V and 0 from J, leaving 5 bases between them. The chain's CDR3 is CASSLFSSGANVLTF. Written as DNA, the CDR3 is TGTGCCAGCAGCTTATTTAGCTCTGGGGCCAACGTCCTGACTTTC. Full variable domain (missing parts from reference TRBV7-8 and TRBJ2-6): GAGVSQSPRYKVAKRGQDVALRCDPISGHVSLFWYQQALGQGPEFLTYFQNEAQLDKSGLPSDRFFAERPEGSVSTLKIQRTQQEDSAVYLCASSLFSSGANVLTFGAGSRLTVL.

This chain joins TRBV6-1 and TRBJ1-2; tentatively, D is TRBD1 (6 bases). The germline gives CDR1 MNHNS, CDR2 SASEGT. The V end lost 0 bases, the J end lost 7 bases, and 9 bases lay between the germline ends. The CDR3 is 13 residues long. In DNA form, the CDR3 reads TGTGCCAGCAGTGAAGCGGGGGGCGGTGGCTACACCTTC. Encoded protein: CASSEAGGGGYTF.